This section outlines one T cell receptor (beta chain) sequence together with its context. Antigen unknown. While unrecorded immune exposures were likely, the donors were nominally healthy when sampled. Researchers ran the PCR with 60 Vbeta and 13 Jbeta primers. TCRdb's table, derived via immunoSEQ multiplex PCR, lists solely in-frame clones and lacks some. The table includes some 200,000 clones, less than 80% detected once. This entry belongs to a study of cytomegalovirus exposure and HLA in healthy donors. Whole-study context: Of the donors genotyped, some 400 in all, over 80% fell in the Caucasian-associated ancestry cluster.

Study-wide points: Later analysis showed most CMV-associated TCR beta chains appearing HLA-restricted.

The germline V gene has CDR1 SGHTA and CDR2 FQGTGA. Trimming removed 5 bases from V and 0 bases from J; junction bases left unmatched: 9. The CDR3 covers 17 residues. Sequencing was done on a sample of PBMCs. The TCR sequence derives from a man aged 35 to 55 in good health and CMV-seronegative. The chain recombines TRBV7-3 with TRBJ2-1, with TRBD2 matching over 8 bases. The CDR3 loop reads CASSPGSGRGSYNEQFF. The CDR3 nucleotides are TGTGCCAGCAGCCCGGGATCCGGGAGGGGCTCCTACAATGAGCAGTTCTTC.